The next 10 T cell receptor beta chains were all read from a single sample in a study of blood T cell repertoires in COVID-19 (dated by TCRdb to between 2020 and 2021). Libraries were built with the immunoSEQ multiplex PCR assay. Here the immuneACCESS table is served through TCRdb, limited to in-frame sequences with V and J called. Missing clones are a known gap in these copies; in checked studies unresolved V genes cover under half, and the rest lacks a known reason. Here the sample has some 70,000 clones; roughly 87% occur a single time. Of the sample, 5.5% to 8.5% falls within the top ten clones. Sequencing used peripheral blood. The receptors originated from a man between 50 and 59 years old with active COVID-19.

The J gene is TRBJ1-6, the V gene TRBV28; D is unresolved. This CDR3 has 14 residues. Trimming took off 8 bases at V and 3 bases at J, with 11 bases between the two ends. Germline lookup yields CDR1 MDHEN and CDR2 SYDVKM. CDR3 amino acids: CASRPGGYNSPLHF. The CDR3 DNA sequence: TGTGCCAGCCGGCCGGGAGGCTATAATTCACCCCTCCACTTT. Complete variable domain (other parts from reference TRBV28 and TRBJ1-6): DVKVTQSSRYLVKRTGEKVFLECVQDMDHENMFWYRQDPGLGLRLIYFSYDVKMKEKGDIPEGYSVSREKKERFSLILESASTNQTSMYLCASRPGGYNSPLHFGNGTRLTVT.

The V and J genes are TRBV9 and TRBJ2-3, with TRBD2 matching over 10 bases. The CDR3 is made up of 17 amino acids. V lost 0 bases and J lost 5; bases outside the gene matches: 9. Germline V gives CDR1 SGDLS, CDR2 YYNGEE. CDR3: CASSVARGAGGRDTQYF. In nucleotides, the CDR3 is TGTGCCAGCAGCGTAGCTCGCGGAGCGGGGGGGCGAGATACGCAGTATTTT. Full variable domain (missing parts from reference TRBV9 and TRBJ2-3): DSGVTQTPKHLITATGQRVTLRCSPRSGDLSVYWYQQSLDQGLQFLIQYYNGEERAKGNILERFSAQQFPDLHSELNLSSLELGDSALYFCASSVARGAGGRDTQYFGPGTRLTVL.

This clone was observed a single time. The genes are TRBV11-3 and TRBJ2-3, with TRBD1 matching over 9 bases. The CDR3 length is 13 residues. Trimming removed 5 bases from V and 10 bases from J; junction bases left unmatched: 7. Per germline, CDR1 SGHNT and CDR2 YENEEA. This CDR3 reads CASSLGTGSAQYF. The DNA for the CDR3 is TGTGCCAGCAGCCTTGGGACAGGGTCGGCGCAGTATTTT. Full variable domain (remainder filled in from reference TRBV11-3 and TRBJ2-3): EAGVVQSPRYKIIEKKQPVAFWCNPISGHNTLYWYLQNLGQGPELLIRYENEEAVDDSQLPKDRFSAERLKGVDSTLKIQPAELGDSAVYLCASSLGTGSAQYFGPGTRLTVL.

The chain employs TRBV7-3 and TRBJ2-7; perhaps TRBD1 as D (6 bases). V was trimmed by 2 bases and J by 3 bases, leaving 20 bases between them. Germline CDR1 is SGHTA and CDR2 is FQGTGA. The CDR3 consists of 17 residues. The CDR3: CASSLGPTSTGSYEQYF. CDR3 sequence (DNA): TGTGCCAGCAGCTTAGGTCCAACCTCGACAGGCAGCTACGAGCAGTACTTC.

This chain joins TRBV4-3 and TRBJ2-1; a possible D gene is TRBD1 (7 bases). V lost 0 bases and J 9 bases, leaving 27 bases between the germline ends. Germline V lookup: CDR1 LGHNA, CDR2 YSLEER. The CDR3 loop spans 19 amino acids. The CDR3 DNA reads TGCGCCAGCAGCCAAGACTCAGGGATGGCGGGGACAGTATTCCGTGAGCAGTTCTTC. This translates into CASSQDSGMAGTVFREQFF.

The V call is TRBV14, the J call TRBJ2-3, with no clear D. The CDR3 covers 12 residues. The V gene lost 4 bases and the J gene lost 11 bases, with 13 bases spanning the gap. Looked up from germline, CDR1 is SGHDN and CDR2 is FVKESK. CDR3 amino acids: CASSPTSTQQYF. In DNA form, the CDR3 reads TGTGCCAGCAGCCCTACTTCCACTCAGCAGTATTTT.

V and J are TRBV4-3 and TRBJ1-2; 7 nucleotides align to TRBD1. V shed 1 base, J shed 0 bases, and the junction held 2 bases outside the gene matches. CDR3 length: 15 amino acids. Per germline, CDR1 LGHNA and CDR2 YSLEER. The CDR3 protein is CASSQATGANYGYTF. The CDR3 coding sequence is TGCGCCAGCAGCCAAGCTACAGGGGCTAACTATGGCTACACCTTC.

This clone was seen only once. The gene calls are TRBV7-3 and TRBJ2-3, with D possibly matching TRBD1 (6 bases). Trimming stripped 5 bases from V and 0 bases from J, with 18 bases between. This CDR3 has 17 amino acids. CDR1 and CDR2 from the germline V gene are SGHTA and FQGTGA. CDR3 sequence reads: CASSHRVSRSSTDTQYF. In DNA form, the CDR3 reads TGTGCCAGCAGCCACAGGGTATCGCGGTCTAGCACAGATACGCAGTATTTT.

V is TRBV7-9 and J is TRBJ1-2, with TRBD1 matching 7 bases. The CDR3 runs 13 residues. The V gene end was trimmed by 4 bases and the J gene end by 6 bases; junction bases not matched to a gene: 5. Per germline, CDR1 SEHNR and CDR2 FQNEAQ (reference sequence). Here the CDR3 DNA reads TGTGCCAGCAGCTCGACAGGGTCTGATGGCTACACCTTC. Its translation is CASSSTGSDGYTF. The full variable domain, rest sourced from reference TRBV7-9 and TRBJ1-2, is DTGVSQNPRHKITKRGQNVTFRCDPISEHNRLYWYRQTLGQGPEFLTYFQNEAQLEKSRLLSDRFSAERPKGSFSTLEIQRTEQGDSAMYLCASSSTGSDGYTFGSGTRLTVV.

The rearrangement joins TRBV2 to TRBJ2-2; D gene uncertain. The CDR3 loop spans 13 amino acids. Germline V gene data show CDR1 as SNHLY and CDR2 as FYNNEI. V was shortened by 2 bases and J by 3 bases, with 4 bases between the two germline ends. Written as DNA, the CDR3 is TGTGCCAGCAGTGAACGGGACACCGGGGAGCTGTTTTTT. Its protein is CASSERDTGELFF.